This T cell receptor (beta chain) stems from a study of T cell repertoires in cytomegalovirus infection. Study at large: It can be stated that public TCR beta signatures indicated CMV infection as well as a matching HLA type.

MiXCR, run by TCRdb on the reads, gives a single entry per CDR3 protein. The repertoire consists of 200,000 to 300,000 distinct CDR3 sequences, with approximately 8.3% occurring once and the leading ten covering more than 12%. Whole-study findings and limits: The ex vivo response showed dominance by HLA-C-restricted CMV-specific TCR beta clonotypes. Using cumulative public TCR beta family frequency, the authors identified those who carried CMV together with the relevant HLA.

This clonotype was found many times. The antigen remains undetermined. CDR1 SGHTA and CDR2 FQGNSA come from the germline V gene. Trimming took 5 bases from V and 8 from J; bases not matched to a gene: 3. This CDR3 is 12 amino acids long. The V call is TRBV7-2, the J call TRBJ1-2; 9 positions match TRBD1. Sequencing was carried out using PBMCs. This receptor was identified in a human donor in good health (CMV status not recorded). Some clones in this sample may be carry-over from other donors' samples. The CDR3 is CASSLGQGGYTF. The CDR3 DNA sequence: TGTGCCAGCAGCCTCGGACAGGGGGGCTACACCTTC.